These 22 T cell receptor beta chains were sequenced from one sample in a study of technical replicates of blood from several donors. Here immunoSEQ multiplex PCR was the method, and the copy in TCRdb shows in-frame clones only, minus some. The sample shows tens of thousands of clones, about 91% of them seen only once. Sequencing input: T cells isolated from PBMCs. These receptors came from a human donor in good health.

The chain carries TRBV15 and TRBJ1-1; D call uncertain. Per germline, CDR1 LNHNV and CDR2 YYDKDF (reference sequence). CDR3 size: 11 residues. The V and J ends lost 4 bases and 7 bases respectively, with 7 bases between them. CDR3 sequence (DNA): TGTGCCACCAGCAACAGCCGTGAAGCTTTCTTT. Amino acids: CATSNSREAFF.

About this clone: Distinct nucleotide sequences in the sample also encode this CDR3. The J gene is TRBJ1-1, the V gene TRBV7-9; D gene uncertain. Trimming took off 5 bases at V and 4 bases at J, with 8 bases between the two ends. CDR3 size: 12 residues. Germline assignment: CDR1 SEHNR and CDR2 FQNEAQ (reference sequence). The DNA of the CDR3 is TGTGCCAGCAGCAGTAGCCGCACTGAAGCTTTCTTT. As protein: CASSSSRTEAFF. The variable domain in full, completed from reference TRBV7-9 and TRBJ1-1, reads DTGVSQNPRHKITKRGQNVTFRCDPISEHNRLYWYRQTLGQGPEFLTYFQNEAQLEKSRLLSDRFSAERPKGSFSTLEIQRTEQGDSAMYLCASSSSRTEAFFGQGTRLTVV.

This chain connects TRBV10-3 to TRBJ2-5; TRBD1 agrees at 11 bases. The length of the CDR3 is 14 residues. J was trimmed by 6 bases and V by 4 bases; bases with no gene match: 4. Germline V lookup: CDR1 ENHRY, CDR2 SYGVKD. The CDR3 DNA is TGTGCCATCAGTGGGACAGGGGGCAAACAGACCCAGTACTTC. Translating gives CAISGTGGKQTQYF.

The chain employs TRBV7-9 and TRBJ2-7; 11 bases map to TRBD1. Trimming cost V 5 bases and J 7 bases; bases outside gene matches: 10. Germline CDR1 reads SEHNR; CDR2 reads FQNEAQ (reference sequence). CDR3 length: 15 amino acids. In DNA, the CDR3 is TGTGCCAGCAGCCCGGACAGGGGGCATTATAGGGAGCAGTACTTC. This gives the protein CASSPDRGHYREQYF.

This chain links TRBV11-2 with TRBJ1-1, with 8 bases that match TRBD1. Per the germline V gene, CDR1 is SGHAT and CDR2 is FQNNGV. The CDR3 runs to 14 residues. The V and J ends lost 3 bases and 8 bases, in that order; junction bases with no gene match: 8. The CDR3 sequence is CASSLNQGASEAFF. The CDR3 bases are TGTGCCAGCAGCTTGAACCAGGGGGCCTCGGAAGCTTTCTTT.

The chain couples TRBV28 to TRBJ1-2, with 7 bases matching TRBD1. Germline trimming cut 3 bases from V and 3 bases from J; bases unmatched to any gene: 4. This CDR3 spans 14 amino acids. Germline CDR1 and CDR2: MDHEN and SYDVKM. CDR3 bases: TGTGCCAGCAGTTTTTCCACAGGGGACTATGGCTACACCTTC. Protein: CASSFSTGDYGYTF.

The J gene is TRBJ1-2, the V gene TRBV4-3; possibly TRBD1 for D (6 bases). The V gene's germline CDR1 is LGHNA and CDR2 YSLEER. Trimming took off 0 bases at V and 6 bases at J, with 14 bases between the two ends. The CDR3 totals 15 residues. The CDR3 loop reads CASSQDLKGENGYTF. CDR3 DNA sequence: TGCGCCAGCAGCCAAGACCTCAAGGGGGAGAATGGCTACACCTTC.

V gene TRBV11-2 combines with J gene TRBJ1-2; 9 bases are shared with TRBD1. Germline V gives CDR1 SGHAT, CDR2 FQNNGV. V dropped 0 bases and J dropped 1; count of bases not matched to a gene: 6. The CDR3 consists of 17 residues. This chain's CDR3 is CASSLDQGTGYNYGYTF. DNA of the CDR3: TGTGCCAGCAGCTTAGATCAGGGGACAGGGTATAACTATGGCTACACCTTC.

This chain joins TRBV9 and TRBJ2-5, with D tentatively TRBD1 (6 bases). Germline CDR1 SGDLS, CDR2 YYNGEE. The CDR3 totals 17 residues. Trimming cost V 3 bases and J 1 base, with 19 bases left between them. CDR3 sequence (DNA): TGTGCCAGCAGCGGGGTTGGGATCAACAGGGCCCAAGAGACCCAGTACTTC. Amino acids: CASSGVGINRAQETQYF.

The J gene is TRBJ2-7, the V gene TRBV28; a possible D gene is TRBD2 (5 bases). Between the trimmed V and J ends, which lost 7 bases and 4 bases, there was a span of 11 bases. The germline gives CDR1 MDHEN, CDR2 SYDVKM. The CDR3 sequence is 12 residues long. Here the CDR3 reads CASNFGGYEQYF. The CDR3 nucleotides read TGTGCCAGCAATTTCGGCGGGTACGAGCAGTACTTC. The full variable domain, its missing parts supplied by reference TRBV28 and TRBJ2-7, is DVKVTQSSRYLVKRTGEKVFLECVQDMDHENMFWYRQDPGLGLRLIYFSYDVKMKEKGDIPEGYSVSREKKERFSLILESASTNQTSMYLCASNFGGYEQYFGPGTRLTVT.

The chain recombines TRBV15 with TRBJ2-7, with 7 bases identical to TRBD1. From germline, CDR1 is LNHNV and CDR2 YYDKDF (reference sequence). After removal of 0 bases from V and 2 bases from J, the junction contained 13 bases not matched to a gene. The CDR3 covers 18 residues. CDR3 in amino acids: CATSRDVSVTGSPYEQYF. The CDR3 nucleotides are TGTGCCACCAGCAGAGATGTTTCGGTGACAGGGAGTCCCTACGAGCAGTACTTC.

The J gene is TRBJ2-5, the V gene TRBV5-1; 8 bases map to TRBD1. CDR1 and CDR2 from the germline V gene are SGHRS and YFSETQ. CDR3 length: 15 amino acids. V lost 7 bases, J lost 4 bases, and 12 bases stayed unmatched. The CDR3 DNA follows: TGCGCCAGCCGCAACGCGCAGGGGGCGGGAGAGACCCAGTACTTC. It is translated as CASRNAQGAGETQYF.

The V and J genes are TRBV27 and TRBJ2-3; D call uncertain. Germline V gene lookup returns CDR1 MNHEY and CDR2 SMNVEV (reference sequence). V lost 7 bases, J lost 0 bases, and 11 bases lay in between. CDR3 length: 14 residues. Written as DNA, the CDR3 is TGTGCCAGCATCGACTTAAGCAGCACAGATACGCAGTATTTT. This gives the protein CASIDLSSTDTQYF.

In this sample, this clone turned up once. The chain uses TRBV30 and TRBJ2-1; TRBD1 might be the D (6 bases). The CDR3 length is 12 residues. Germline V gene sequence: CDR1 GTSNPN, CDR2 SVGIG (reference sequence). The ends were cut back, 3 bases at V and 10 bases at J, with 13 bases in the middle. DNA of the CDR3: TGTGCCTGGAGGGTAGCGCAGGGGGAGCAGTTCTTC. Its translation is CAWRVAQGEQFF. The whole variable domain, filled in from reference TRBV30 and TRBJ2-1, reads SQTIHQWPATLVQPVGSPLSLECTVEGTSNPNLYWYRQAAGRGLQLLFYSVGIGQISSEVPQNLSASRPQDRQFILSSKKLLLSDSGFYLCAWRVAQGEQFFGPGTRLTVL.

V and J are TRBV10-1 and TRBJ2-1; a weak D match, TRBD2 (6 bases). Germline assignment: CDR1 WNHNN and CDR2 SYGVQD (reference sequence). This CDR3 spans 15 amino acids. V was pared by 3 bases and J by 1 base, with 10 bases between. The DNA for the CDR3 is TGCGCCAGCAGTGAAGGAGGGCGATCCTACAATGAGCAGTTCTTC. The encoded protein is CASSEGGRSYNEQFF.

The chain employs TRBV6-1 and TRBJ2-7; TRBD2 matches 12 bases. V was pared by 6 bases and J by 5 bases, with 5 bases of the junction left unmatched. Germline CDR1 reads MNHNS; CDR2 reads SASEGT. The CDR3 is made up of 14 amino acids. The CDR3 protein is CASRALAGGDEQYF. The CDR3 DNA follows: TGTGCCAGCAGGGCACTAGCGGGAGGTGACGAGCAGTACTTC.

This clone was counted a single time. J is TRBJ1-5 and V is TRBV5-1; 9 positions match TRBD1. The germline V gene encodes CDR1 SGHRS and CDR2 YFSETQ. This CDR3 comprises 16 residues. V was pared by 0 bases and J by 2 bases, with 3 bases of the junction left unmatched. The CDR3: CASSLGTGEGNQPQHF. In DNA, the CDR3 is TGCGCCAGCAGCTTGGGGACAGGGGAAGGCAATCAGCCCCAGCATTTT. Variable domain in full (rest from reference TRBV5-1 and TRBJ1-5): KAGVTQTPRYLIKTRGQQVTLSCSPISGHRSVSWYQQTPGQGLQFLFEYFSETQRNKGNFPGRFSGRQFSNSRSEMNVSTLELGDSALYLCASSLGTGEGNQPQHFGDGTRLSIL.

The gene calls are TRBV9 and TRBJ2-7; D uncertain. CDR1 SGDLS and CDR2 YYNGEE come from the germline V gene. V was clipped by 0 bases and J by 1 base, with 8 bases between them. There are 14 residues in the CDR3. CDR3 in DNA: TGTGCCAGCAGCGTAGTGTCCCTTTCCTACGAGCAGTACTTC. Its protein product is CASSVVSLSYEQYF.

The V call is TRBV28, the J call TRBJ1-5, with TRBD1 matching over 7 bases. Germline V CDR1 and CDR2: MDHEN, SYDVKM. V shed 5 bases and J 4 bases; nucleotides not matched to a gene: 8. The CDR3 covers 15 residues. In nucleotides, the CDR3 is TGTGCCAGCAGTCGAAGGACAGGTATTAATCAGCCCCAGCATTTT. This sequence encodes CASSRRTGINQPQHF.

The V and J genes are TRBV5-1 and TRBJ1-1; 7 nucleotides align to TRBD1. The V gene's germline CDR1 is SGHRS and CDR2 YFSETQ. Trimming at V came to 4 bases and at J to 6 bases, leaving 9 bases not matched to a gene. This CDR3 is 14 amino acids long. In DNA, the CDR3 is TGCGCCAGCAGCCAGAGACCGGGACAGTCTGAAGCTTTCTTT. Translation gives CASSQRPGQSEAFF.

The genes are TRBV29-1 and TRBJ1-2; D might be TRBD1 (5 bases). The length of the CDR3 is 13 residues. Trimming took 3 bases from V and 2 from J, leaving 10 bases between them. Germline assignment: CDR1 SQVTM and CDR2 ANQGSEA. CDR3: CSVEGRANYGYTF. The CDR3, as DNA: TGCAGCGTTGAGGGCAGGGCGAACTATGGCTACACCTTC.

V gene TRBV6-4 combines with J gene TRBJ2-2; D gene ambiguous. V was shortened by 2 bases and J by 3 bases, with 4 bases between the two germline ends. The germline CDR1 and CDR2 sequences are MRHNA and SNTAGT. The CDR3 extends over 13 amino acids. CDR3 in amino acids: CASSDRDTGELFF. The CDR3 bases are TGTGCCAGCAGTGACCGGGACACCGGGGAGCTGTTTTTT.